One sample yielded the 9 T cell receptor beta chains listed below, sequenced in a study of naive and memory T cell subsets. These TCRs are of unknown antigen specificity. The beta constant-region primer was an equimolar mix of two oligonucleotides covering TRBC1 and TRBC2. Nested alpha and beta constant-region primers with the SP2 primer drove four PCR rounds on ligated cDNA. TCRdb redid the calling of the UMI-ligation and nested PCR reads with MiXCR, one entry per CDR3 protein. This sample has approximately 100,000 distinct CDR3 sequences; approximately 14% occur once, and the top ten carry about 3%. Notes on the study in general: Possibly reflecting memory cells re-expressing CD45RA, a few larger clonotypes occurred in naive repertoires, especially CD8.

The source material was naive CD8+ T cells from blood. The receptors originated from a human donor in good health.

Only a few counts were recorded for this clonotype. The chain links TRBV28 to TRBJ2-1; 9 bases are a match to TRBD1. Germline loops: CDR1 MDHEN, CDR2 SYDVKM. This CDR3 is built from 15 residues. V trimming: 6 bases; J trimming: 8 bases; junction bases outside the gene matches: 11. In DNA form, the CDR3 reads TGTGCCAGCAGCCTGACGGGACAGGGAAGCGATGAGCAGTTCTTC. Its protein is CASSLTGQGSDEQFF.

This clonotype was picked up a small number of times. The rearrangement joins TRBV28 to TRBJ1-5, with 10 bases lining up with TRBD1. The trim removed 4 bases at V and 2 bases at J, leaving 2 bases unmatched. The germline V gene encodes CDR1 MDHEN and CDR2 SYDVKM. The CDR3 spans 15 residues. CDR3 protein: CASSSGTGGNQPQHF. In DNA form, the CDR3 reads TGTGCCAGCAGTTCAGGGACAGGGGGCAATCAGCCCCAGCATTTT.

This clonotype was observed a few times. J is TRBJ2-5 and V is TRBV30; TRBD1 aligns across 9 bases. CDR1 is GTSNPN, CDR2 SVGIG, per germline (reference sequence). CDR3 length equals 15 residues. The V segment lost 3 bases and the J segment 5 bases; nucleotides outside the gene matches: 10. CDR3 loop: CAWSPGTGSIETQYF. CDR3 bases: TGTGCCTGGAGCCCCGGGACAGGGTCGATCGAGACCCAGTACTTC.

This clonotype was found a few times. The J gene is TRBJ2-1, the V gene TRBV20-1, with no clear D. This CDR3 contains 16 residues. V lost 3 bases to trimming and J lost 0 bases, with 15 bases between them. Germline lookup yields CDR1 DFQATT and CDR2 SNEGSKA (reference sequence). CDR3 in DNA: TGCAGTGCTAGTCCCACCGTACCAAGCTCCTACAATGAGCAGTTCTTC. Translated: CSASPTVPSSYNEQFF.

At least ten counts were recorded for this clonotype. The gene calls are TRBV7-9 and TRBJ1-1, with no clear D. Looked up from germline, CDR1 is SEHNR and CDR2 is FQNEAQ (reference sequence). The CDR3 contains 14 residues. Trimming cost V 7 bases and J 4 bases, with 16 bases left between them. CDR3 DNA: TGTGCCAGCACCCGAAAGGTGGGGTCCACTGAAGCTTTCTTT. Encoded protein: CASTRKVGSTEAFF. Filled out from reference TRBV7-9 and TRBJ1-1, the complete variable domain reads DTGVSQNPRHKITKRGQNVTFRCDPISEHNRLYWYRQTLGQGPEFLTYFQNEAQLEKSRLLSDRFSAERPKGSFSTLEIQRTEQGDSAMYLCASTRKVGSTEAFFGQGTRLTVV.

This clonotype was counted ten times or more. The chain is built from TRBV29-1 and TRBJ2-1, with 12 bases fitting TRBD2. Germline CDR1 is SQVTM and CDR2 is ANQGSEA. V lost 7 bases and J lost 10; bases outside the gene matches: 11. CDR3 length: 14 residues. The CDR3 DNA sequence: TGCAGCGCCCCCGGGACTAGCGGGTTTCTCGAGCAGTTCTTC. As protein: CSAPGTSGFLEQFF.

The chain has TRBV4-3 and TRBJ2-7; D gene uncertain. The V end was cut by 1 base, the J end by 1 base, with 11 bases between. Per germline, CDR1 LGHNA and CDR2 YSLEER. The CDR3 consists of 15 residues. Here the CDR3 reads CASSQASTGSYEQYF. CDR3 DNA: TGCGCCAGCAGCCAAGCGAGTACTGGGTCCTACGAGCAGTACTTC.

This clonotype showed up just a few times. The J gene is TRBJ2-2, the V gene TRBV4-3; 13 bases map to TRBD2. Germline V gives CDR1 LGHNA, CDR2 YSLEER. CDR3 length: 18 amino acids. V lost 3 bases and J lost 0; bases outside the gene matches: 4. The CDR3 sequence: CASSQAGLAGSNTGELFF. The CDR3 bases are TGCGCCAGCAGCCAGGCGGGACTAGCGGGATCGAACACCGGGGAGCTGTTTTTT.

This clonotype turned up a few times. The CDR3 sequence: CASSQSGTGEQFF. The CDR3 DNA reads TGTGCCAGCAGCCAATCCGGAACTGGTGAGCAGTTCTTC. The chain is built from TRBV7-9 and TRBJ2-1; no firm D call. Germline CDR1 SEHNR, CDR2 FQNEAQ (reference sequence). The CDR3 consists of 13 residues. The V and J ends lost 5 bases and 9 bases respectively, with 14 bases between them. The full variable domain, its missing parts supplied by reference TRBV7-9 and TRBJ2-1, is DTGVSQNPRHKITKRGQNVTFRCDPISEHNRLYWYRQTLGQGPEFLTYFQNEAQLEKSRLLSDRFSAERPKGSFSTLEIQRTEQGDSAMYLCASSQSGTGEQFFGPGTRLTVL.